The 19 T cell receptor beta chains given below trace back to one sample, sequenced in a study of T-cell reconstitution after alpha-beta-depleted transplantation in children. Preparation of the TCRbeta library involved a method that used unique molecular identifiers. TCRdb recomputed calls from the PCR reads with MiXCR, one row per CDR3 protein. Of some 78,000 distinct CDR3 sequences in the sample, 14% were seen once. Here the sequenced sample was PBMCs, mostly from graft donor cells, taken 180 days after TCRalphabeta/CD19-depleted stem cell transplant. These receptors came from a male patient between 2 and 9 years old who had a stem cell transplant for acute lymphoblastic leukemia, so the T cells may come from the graft donor.

The chain recombines TRBV6-2 or TRBV6-3 with TRBJ2-2; D uncertain. V lost 4 bases, J lost 0 bases, and 3 bases lay in between. The CDR3 covers 13 residues. Germline V gene sequence: CDR1 MNHEY, CDR2 SVGEGT. CDR3 amino acids: CASSSTNTGELFF. In DNA form, the CDR3 reads TGTGCCAGCAGTTCTACGAACACCGGGGAGCTGTTTTTT.

There are many counts of this clonotype. This chain uses TRBV5-1 with TRBJ1-2; D not resolved. Trimming took 4 bases from V and 3 from J, leaving 7 bases between them. The germline gives CDR1 SGHRS, CDR2 YFSETQ. The CDR3 is 12 residues long. This CDR3 reads CASSPPDYGYTF. The CDR3 bases are TGCGCCAGCAGCCCTCCAGACTATGGCTACACCTTC.

J is TRBJ2-3 and V is TRBV27; D remains unclear. V lost 4 bases and J 0 bases, leaving 8 bases between the germline ends. CDR3 length equals 14 residues. Per the germline V gene, CDR1 is MNHEY and CDR2 is SMNVEV (reference sequence). The DNA for the CDR3 is TGTGCCAGCAGTTCACACCCTAGCACAGATACGCAGTATTTT. This gives the protein CASSSHPSTDTQYF.

There are many counts of this clonotype. The chain recombines TRBV12-3 or TRBV12-4 with TRBJ2-2; D unresolved. V lost 6 bases and J lost 4, with 3 bases in between. The CDR3 extends over 11 amino acids. The DNA for the CDR3 is TGTGCCAGCAGAAGCACCGGGGAGCTGTTTTTT. Residues: CASRSTGELFF.

This rearrangement joins TRBV12-5 to TRBJ1-2; weak D call: TRBD1 (5 bases). The germline V and J ends were trimmed by 2 bases and 6 bases, with 13 bases remaining between them. The germline CDR1 and CDR2 sequences are LGHNT and FRNRAP. The CDR3 contains 14 residues. The CDR3 sequence is CASGLPGRKDGYTF. CDR3 DNA sequence: TGTGCTAGTGGTTTGCCGGGACGAAAGGATGGCTACACCTTC.

This clonotype was counted only a few times. The V and J genes are TRBV7-2 and TRBJ2-7; TRBD1 matches at 7 bases. The CDR3 consists of 15 residues. V dropped 2 bases and J dropped 1; count of bases not matched to a gene: 5. The germline CDR1 and CDR2 sequences are SGHTA and FQGNSA. Here the CDR3 reads CASSLLSTGSYEQYF. CDR3 DNA: TGTGCCAGCAGCTTACTCTCGACAGGGTCCTACGAGCAGTACTTC.

This clonotype occurred a few times. The chain has TRBV11-2 and TRBJ2-7; 16 bases are a match to TRBD2. V lost 3 bases to trimming and J lost 0 bases; unmatched junction nucleotides: 5. This CDR3 contains 18 residues. CDR1 and CDR2 (germline): SGHAT, FQNNGV. In nucleotides, the CDR3 is TGTGCCAGCAGCTTGGGACTAGCGGGGGGGCCGAGCTCCTACGAGCAGTACTTC. This gives the protein CASSLGLAGGPSSYEQYF.

This clonotype was seen many times. This rearrangement joins TRBV7-2 to TRBJ2-7, with 9 bases lining up with TRBD1. V shed 4 bases, J shed 3 bases, and the junction held 7 bases outside the gene matches. This CDR3 comprises 15 residues. Germline V gives CDR1 SGHTA, CDR2 FQGNSA. CDR3 loop: CASSSTGGGLYEQYF. In nucleotides, the CDR3 is TGTGCCAGCAGCTCTACAGGGGGCGGACTCTACGAGCAGTACTTC.

This chain connects TRBV5-1 to TRBJ1-5, with D perhaps matching TRBD1 (5 bases). CDR3 length equals 13 residues. The V end lost 1 base, the J end lost 6 bases, and 8 bases lay between the germline ends. The germline V gene encodes CDR1 SGHRS and CDR2 YFSETQ. The CDR3 loop is CASSLWQGQPQHF. CDR3 DNA sequence: TGCGCCAGCAGCTTGTGGCAGGGTCAGCCCCAGCATTTT. The variable domain in full, completed from reference TRBV5-1 and TRBJ1-5, reads KAGVTQTPRYLIKTRGQQVTLSCSPISGHRSVSWYQQTPGQGLQFLFEYFSETQRNKGNFPGRFSGRQFSNSRSEMNVSTLELGDSALYLCASSLWQGQPQHFGDGTRLSIL.

The genes are TRBV9 and TRBJ2-5; TRBD2 agrees at 9 bases. The CDR3 is 13 amino acids. Trimming cost V 4 bases and J 4 bases; bases outside gene matches: 2. The germline CDR1 and CDR2 sequences are SGDLS and YYNGEE. The CDR3 DNA follows: TGTGCCAGCAGCCGGCGGGGGGGAGAGACCCAGTACTTC. Translating gives CASSRRGGETQYF.

Ten or more counts support this clonotype. This chain links TRBV24-1 with TRBJ1-2; D is uncertain. The germline CDR1 and CDR2 sequences are KGHDR and SFDVKD. This CDR3 is 12 amino acids long. The germline V and J ends were trimmed by 4 bases and 4 bases, with 6 bases remaining between them. The CDR3 bases are TGTGCCACCAGTGAATGGCGCTATGGCTACACCTTC. As protein: CATSEWRYGYTF.

This clonotype was recorded a few times. The chain uses TRBV7-6 and TRBJ1-2; 8 bases match TRBD1. Looked up from germline, CDR1 is SGHVS and CDR2 is FNYEAQ. V was clipped by 5 bases and J by 1 base; unmatched bases: 6. This CDR3 is built from 15 residues. The DNA of the CDR3 is TGTGCCAGCAGCCCCCGACAGGGGAATAACTATGGCTACACCTTC. It codes for CASSPRQGNNYGYTF. Combining the CDR3 with reference TRBV7-6 and TRBJ1-2 gives the whole variable domain GAGVSQSPRYKVTKRGQDVALRCDPISGHVSLYWYRQALGQGPEFLTYFNYEAQQDKSGLPNDRFSAERPEGSISTLTIQRTEQRDSAMYRCASSPRQGNNYGYTFGSGTRLTVV.

There are many counts of this clonotype. The V gene is TRBV7-9, the J gene TRBJ2-5; no definite D call. Germline loops: CDR1 SEHNR, CDR2 FQNEAQ (reference sequence). The CDR3 has 12 residues. V lost 7 bases, J lost 5 bases, and 11 bases lay in between. CDR3 residues: CASTRVGETQYF. The CDR3 DNA is TGTGCCAGCACCCGGGTGGGGGAGACCCAGTACTTC.

The table lists this clonotype with many counts. V gene TRBV7-2 combines with J gene TRBJ2-5; no reliable D call. The germline V and J ends were trimmed by 3 bases and 3 bases, with 8 bases remaining between them. CDR3 size: 13 residues. The germline gives CDR1 SGHTA, CDR2 FQGNSA. The CDR3 protein is CASSFDWEETQYF. DNA of the CDR3: TGTGCCAGCAGCTTTGACTGGGAAGAGACCCAGTACTTC.

This clonotype was recorded at least ten times. This sequence joins TRBV12-3 or TRBV12-4 and TRBJ2-2; D is possibly TRBD2 (6 bases). CDR3 length: 17 residues. V lost 5 bases to trimming and J lost 4 bases, with 20 bases between them. CDR3 coding DNA: TGTGCCAGCAGTAATCCGGGACTCCCAATTCTCACCGGGGAGCTGTTTTTT. Its protein product is CASSNPGLPILTGELFF.

This clonotype was detected only a few times. The chain joins TRBV6-5 to TRBJ2-1, with D possibly matching TRBD2 (6 bases). This CDR3 is built from 15 residues. The V and J ends lost 4 bases and 0 bases respectively, with 10 bases between them. CDR1 and CDR2 from the germline V gene are MNHEY and SVGAGI. Written as DNA, the CDR3 is TGTGCCAGCAGTTTCGGGACTGGCTCCTACAATGAGCAGTTCTTC. Protein: CASSFGTGSYNEQFF.

The rearrangement uses TRBV28 and TRBJ2-5, with 14 bases aligning to TRBD2. The junction had 7 bases not matched to a gene; V was cut back by 3 bases and J by 4 bases. Germline CDR1 MDHEN, CDR2 SYDVKM. The length of the CDR3 is 17 residues. Here the CDR3 DNA reads TGTGCCAGCAGTTTCTTGACTAGCGGGGGGGCCGGAGAGACCCAGTACTTC. Residues: CASSFLTSGGAGETQYF.

This clonotype came up a few times. V and J are TRBV6-1 and TRBJ2-1, with 7 bases identical to TRBD2. Germline trimming cut 5 bases from V and 3 bases from J; bases unmatched to any gene: 10. CDR1 is MNHNS, CDR2 SASEGT, per germline. The CDR3 length is 16 residues. The chain's CDR3 is CASSPGRGESYNEQFF. The CDR3 region has the DNA TGTGCCAGCAGTCCCGGTCGGGGGGAAAGCTACAATGAGCAGTTCTTC.

This chain joins TRBV29-1 and TRBJ2-5; 9 positions match TRBD1. Germline V gene sequence: CDR1 SQVTM, CDR2 ANQGSEA. V shed 4 bases and J 3 bases; nucleotides not matched to a gene: 9. The CDR3 covers 15 residues. Written as DNA, the CDR3 is TGCAGCGTTGTTACCCCTGGACAGGGGAAAGAGACCCAGTACTTC. This translates into CSVVTPGQGKETQYF.